This T cell receptor (beta chain) was sequenced for a study of prognosis after radiotherapy for stage I lung cancer. Study details: The roughly 14 male and 6 female patients were aged about 53 to 95, median roughly 70 years. Nobody among the patients got concurrent therapy with stereotactic body radiotherapy. Study-level points and caveats: There was a fall in unique TCR clone counts after stereotactic body radiation therapy, median roughly 9,900 versus 7,200.

This clonotype was counted ten times or more. Its target is not known. CDR3 length: 16 residues. V lost 5 bases and J lost 5; bases outside the gene matches: 7. The study amplified the TCR beta CDR3 region from genomic DNA. This amplification was carried out by two rounds of multiplex PCR. Individual primers that were specific to each TRBV and TRBJ gene served in first-round PCR. TCRdb passed the multiplex PCR reads through MiXCR, listing each CDR3 protein once. The sample lists 30,000 to 40,000 distinct CDR3 sequences, nearly 35% occurring once. The TCR was taken from a donor over 45 with non-small cell lung cancer. Sequenced here: PBMCs, sampled before or after stereotactic body radiation therapy (not recorded which). The J gene is TRBJ2-5, the V gene TRBV12-3 or TRBV12-4; 14 positions match TRBD2. CDR3 sequence (DNA): TGTGCCAGCAGTCTAAGACGGACTAGCGGGAGGGAGACCCAGTACTTC. Its translation: CASSLRRTSGRETQYF.